This TCR beta chain is from a study of metastatic and nonmetastatic thyroid tumors. Study-level background: Comparative analysis of repertoires was undertaken across blood and tumor or nodule tissue obtained from malignant and benign thyroid patients. Notes on the study in general: Reportedly, malignant thyroid tumors had significantly higher TCR beta diversity than benign nodules, in blood and tumor.

This clone was counted between two and nine times. What it binds is unknown. Thyroid surgery took place with no prior treatment in any patient. Original handling: Using the CDR3 differences seen across clinicopathological groups, the authors built a distant-metastasis classifier for papillary thyroid cancer, which was meant to discriminate distant-metastatic patients. TCRdb re-called the PCR reads via MiXCR. For this entry, the V and J calls and clone size follow TCRdb and not the study's own pipeline. The table records some 22,000 clones, more than 20% of them present only once. There are 14 residues in the CDR3. The germline V gene has CDR1 SQVTM and CDR2 ANQGSEA. V gave up 7 bases and J gave up 12 bases, with 25 bases separating them.

The genes are TRBV29-1 and TRBJ2-1, with a possible D match to TRBD1 (6 bases). Sequenced input: tumor tissue. This receptor was taken from a male donor with papillary thyroid cancer or a benign thyroid nodule (not recorded which). Some clones in this sample may be carry-over from other donors' samples. The CDR3 bases are TGCAGCGGTACACTCGGACAGTCCGGCAATCGGCAGTTCTTC. Protein product: CSGTLGQSGNRQFF.